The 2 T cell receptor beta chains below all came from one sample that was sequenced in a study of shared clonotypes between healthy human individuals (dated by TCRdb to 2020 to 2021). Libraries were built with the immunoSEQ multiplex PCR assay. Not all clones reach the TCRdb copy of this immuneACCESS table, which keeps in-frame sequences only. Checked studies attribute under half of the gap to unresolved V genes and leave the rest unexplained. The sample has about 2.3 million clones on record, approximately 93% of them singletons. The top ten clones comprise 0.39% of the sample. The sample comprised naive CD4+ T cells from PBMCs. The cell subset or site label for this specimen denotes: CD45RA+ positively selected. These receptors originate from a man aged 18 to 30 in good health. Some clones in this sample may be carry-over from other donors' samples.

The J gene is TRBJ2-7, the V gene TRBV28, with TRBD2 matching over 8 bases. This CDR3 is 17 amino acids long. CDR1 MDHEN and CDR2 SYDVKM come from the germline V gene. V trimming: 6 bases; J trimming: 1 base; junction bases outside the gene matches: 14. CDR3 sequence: CASSHPRMREVSYEQYF. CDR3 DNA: TGTGCCAGCAGCCACCCGAGAATGCGGGAGGTTTCCTACGAGCAGTACTTC.

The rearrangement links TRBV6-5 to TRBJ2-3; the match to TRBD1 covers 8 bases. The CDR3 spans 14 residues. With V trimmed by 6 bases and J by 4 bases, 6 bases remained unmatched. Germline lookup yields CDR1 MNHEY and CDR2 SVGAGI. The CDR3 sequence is CASSQGQVPDTQYF. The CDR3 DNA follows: TGTGCCAGCAGCCAGGGACAGGTTCCAGATACGCAGTATTTT.